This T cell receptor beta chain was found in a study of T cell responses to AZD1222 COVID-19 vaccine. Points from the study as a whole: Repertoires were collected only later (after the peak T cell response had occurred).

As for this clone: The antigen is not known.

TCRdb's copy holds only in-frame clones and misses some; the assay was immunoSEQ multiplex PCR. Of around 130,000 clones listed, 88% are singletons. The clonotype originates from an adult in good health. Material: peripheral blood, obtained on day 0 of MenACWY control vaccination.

CDR3 nucleotides: TGTGCCAGCAGACTGGGCACTGAAGCTTTCTTT. Its translation is CASRLGTEAFF. V usage is TRBV2 and J usage is TRBJ1-1; unclear D gene. CDR3 length: 11 amino acids. V dropped 6 bases and J dropped 4 bases, with 6 bases sitting between them. Germline V gene lookup returns CDR1 SNHLY and CDR2 FYNNEI.